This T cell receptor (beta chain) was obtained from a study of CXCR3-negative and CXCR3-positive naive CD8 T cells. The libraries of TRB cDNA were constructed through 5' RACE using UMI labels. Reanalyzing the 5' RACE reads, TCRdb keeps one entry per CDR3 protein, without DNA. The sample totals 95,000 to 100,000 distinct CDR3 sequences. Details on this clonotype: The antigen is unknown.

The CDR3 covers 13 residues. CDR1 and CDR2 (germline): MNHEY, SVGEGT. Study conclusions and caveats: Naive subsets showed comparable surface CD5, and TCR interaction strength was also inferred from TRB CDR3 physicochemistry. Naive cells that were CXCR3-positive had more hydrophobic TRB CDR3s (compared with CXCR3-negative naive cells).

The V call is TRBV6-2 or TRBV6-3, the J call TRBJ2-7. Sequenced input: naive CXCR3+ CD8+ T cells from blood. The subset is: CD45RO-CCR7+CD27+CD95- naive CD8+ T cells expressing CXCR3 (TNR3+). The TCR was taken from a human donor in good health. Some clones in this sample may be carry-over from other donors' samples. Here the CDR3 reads CASRGDSSYEQYF.